One sample yielded the 14 T cell receptor beta chains listed below, sequenced in a study of CXCR3-negative and CXCR3-positive naive CD8 T cells. TRB cDNA was prepared as libraries by UMI-labeled 5' RACE. Reprocessing the 5' RACE reads, TCRdb reports a single entry for every CDR3 protein and omits DNA. This sample contains about 63,000 distinct CDR3 sequences. Study observations and caveats: CXCR3-positive naive cells had more hydrophobic TRB CDR3s than CXCR3-negative naive cells.

These TCRs are of unknown antigen specificity. The sample was naive CXCR3+ CD8+ T cells from blood. Documented subset: CD45RO-CCR7+CD27+CD95- naive CD8+ T cells expressing CXCR3 (TNR3+). The receptors shown here come from a human donor in good health. Some clones in this sample may be carry-over from other donors' samples.

The J gene is TRBJ2-3, the V gene TRBV28; TCRdb returns TRBD2, unconfirmable since there is no DNA. The CDR3 is made up of 15 amino acids. The germline CDR1 and CDR2 sequences are MDHEN and SYDVKM. CDR3 sequence: CASDYRRGVADTQYF.

The genes are TRBV4-3 and TRBJ2-1; checking the TCRdb D call of TRBD2 is not possible without DNA. The germline V gene has CDR1 LGHNA and CDR2 YSLEER. The CDR3 contains 16 residues. CDR3: CASSQDLAGVTNEQFF.

The chain uses TRBV29-1 and TRBJ2-7; TCRdb reports TRBD2, a call that lacks DNA to check it against. Germline CDR1 reads SQVTM; CDR2 reads ANQGSEA. There are 16 residues in the CDR3. The CDR3 protein is CSVELVVREGPYEQYF.

The chain employs TRBV7-9 and TRBJ1-1. The length of the CDR3 is 13 residues. From germline, CDR1 is SEHNR and CDR2 FQNEAQ (reference sequence). CDR3 loop: CASSFEDNTEAFF. Variable domain in full (rest from reference TRBV7-9 and TRBJ1-1): DTGVSQNPRHKITKRGQNVTFRCDPISEHNRLYWYRQTLGQGPEFLTYFQNEAQLEKSRLLSDRFSAERPKGSFSTLEIQRTEQGDSAMYLCASSFEDNTEAFFGQGTRLTVV.

The genes are TRBV29-1 and TRBJ2-5; with no DNA, the TCRdb D assignment of TRBD2 cannot be verified. Germline CDR1 SQVTM, CDR2 ANQGSEA. There are 14 residues in the CDR3. CDR3 amino acids: CSVEDWTSQETQYF.

The CDR3 spells CSVEVLRGVQETQYF. V gene TRBV29-1 combines with J gene TRBJ2-5; the D gene TCRdb calls, TRBD2, cannot be checked with no DNA. Germline V gene lookup returns CDR1 SQVTM and CDR2 ANQGSEA. The CDR3 loop spans 15 amino acids. Full variable domain (remainder filled in from reference TRBV29-1 and TRBJ2-5): SAVISQKPSRDICQRGTSLTIQCQVDSQVTMMFWYRQQPGQSLTLIATANQGSEATYESGFVIDKFPISRPNLTFSTLTVSNMSPEDSSIYLCSVEVLRGVQETQYFGPGTRLLVL.

The chain is built from TRBV7-9 and TRBJ2-7; TCRdb's D gene call, TRBD1, goes unchecked for lack of DNA. CDR1 is SEHNR, CDR2 FQNEAQ, per germline (reference sequence). CDR3 length: 16 amino acids. CDR3: CASSLVGTERPYEQYF.

The gene calls are TRBV29-1 and TRBJ2-2; TCRdb returns TRBD2, unconfirmable since there is no DNA. The germline V gene encodes CDR1 SQVTM and CDR2 ANQGSEA. This CDR3 region has 15 residues. CDR3 residues: CSAGTAVTFTGELFF.

This chain uses TRBV7-9 with TRBJ2-7; TCRdb lists TRBD1, though no DNA is available to test this call. The CDR3 extends over 14 amino acids. Germline CDR1 SEHNR, CDR2 FQNEAQ (reference sequence). The CDR3 is CASFRTDREHEQYF.

V is TRBV7-2 and J is TRBJ2-1; TCRdb indicates TRBD1, and absent DNA this call remains unverified. Germline lookup yields CDR1 SGHTA and CDR2 FQGNSA. The length of the CDR3 is 14 residues. CDR3 region: CASNPGGAYNEQFF. The whole variable domain, remainder taken from reference TRBV7-2 and TRBJ2-1, is GAGVSQSPSNKVTEKGKDVELRCDPISGHTALYWYRQSLGQGLEFLIYFQGNSAPDKSGLPSDRFSAERTGGSVSTLTIQRTQQEDSAVYLCASNPGGAYNEQFFGPGTRLTVL.

The chain links TRBV9 to TRBJ1-1; TCRdb's D call of TRBD1 is untestable without DNA. The CDR3 sequence is 14 residues long. Per germline, CDR1 SGDLS and CDR2 YYNGEE. The CDR3 here is CASSVEGQNTEAFF.

The rearrangement joins TRBV7-2 to TRBJ2-7. Per germline, CDR1 SGHTA and CDR2 FQGNSA. The CDR3 consists of 15 residues. The CDR3 region is CASSFGPSSSYEQYF.

Here the CDR3 reads CSVGADLSGNTIYF. The J gene is TRBJ1-3, the V gene TRBV29-1; TCRdb picks TRBD1, but there is no DNA to check that call. Germline V CDR1 and CDR2: SQVTM, ANQGSEA. The CDR3 contains 14 residues.

V is TRBV29-1 and J is TRBJ1-5. The CDR3 runs 17 residues. CDR1 is SQVTM and CDR2 is ANQGSEA in the germline V gene. The CDR3 is CSVGGGAPRRGNQPQHF.